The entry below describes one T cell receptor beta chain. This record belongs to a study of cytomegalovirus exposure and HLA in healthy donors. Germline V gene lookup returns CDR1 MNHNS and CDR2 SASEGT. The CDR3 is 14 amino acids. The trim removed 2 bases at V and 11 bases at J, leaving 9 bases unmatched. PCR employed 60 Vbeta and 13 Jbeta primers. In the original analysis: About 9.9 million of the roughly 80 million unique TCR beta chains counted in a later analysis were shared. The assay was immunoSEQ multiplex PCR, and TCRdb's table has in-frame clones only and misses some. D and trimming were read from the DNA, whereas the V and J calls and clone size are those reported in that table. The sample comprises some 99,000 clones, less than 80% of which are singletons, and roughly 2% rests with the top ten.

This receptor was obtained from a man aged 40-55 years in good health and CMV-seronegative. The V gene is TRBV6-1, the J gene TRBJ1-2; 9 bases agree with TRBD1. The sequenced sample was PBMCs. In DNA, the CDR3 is TGTGCCAGCAGTGAAAGTTGGACAGGGGTACGGTACACCTTC. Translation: CASSESWTGVRYTF.